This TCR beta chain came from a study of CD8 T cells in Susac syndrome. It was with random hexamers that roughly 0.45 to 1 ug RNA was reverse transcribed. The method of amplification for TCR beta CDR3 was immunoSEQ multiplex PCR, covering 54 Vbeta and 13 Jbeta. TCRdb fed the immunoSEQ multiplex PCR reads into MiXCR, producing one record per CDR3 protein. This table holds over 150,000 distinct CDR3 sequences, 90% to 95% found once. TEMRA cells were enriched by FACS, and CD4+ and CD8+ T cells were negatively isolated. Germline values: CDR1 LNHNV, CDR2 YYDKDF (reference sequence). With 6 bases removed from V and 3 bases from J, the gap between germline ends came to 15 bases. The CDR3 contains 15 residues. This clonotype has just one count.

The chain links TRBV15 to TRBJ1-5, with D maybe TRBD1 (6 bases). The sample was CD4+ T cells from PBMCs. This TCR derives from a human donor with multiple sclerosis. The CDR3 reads CATRKVGQPNQPQHF. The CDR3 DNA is TGTGCCACCAGGAAGGTGGGACAACCCAATCAGCCCCAGCATTTT.